This TCR beta chain was sequenced during a study of beta chain features in type 1 diabetes. About the study: Investigators examined under 140 million sorted cells across all samples.

Isolated RNA was reverse transcribed in full, so expressed TCRB transcripts were sequenced. Sequencing of naive, central memory and regulatory T cell samples gave an average of roughly 3.6 million reads. Produced via immunoSEQ multiplex PCR; TCRdb's table is partial and in-frame only. The sample includes around 250,000 clones, roughly 25% of them seen just once. The study, taken as a whole, reports: VDJ junctions sequenced from type 1 diabetes patients showed fewer insertions and more deletions. In every one of the four CD4+ subsets, TCRB CDR3s were moderately but significantly shorter in Type 1 diabetes patients.

Of note for this clone: Its specificity is not known.

Per germline, CDR1 SGHRS and CDR2 YFSETQ. J was trimmed by 4 bases and V by 0 bases; bases with no gene match: 4. The CDR3 loop spans 15 amino acids. What was sequenced was naive CD4+ T cells from blood. The TCR was taken from a woman in her twenties or thirties with type 1 diabetes. The chain employs TRBV5-1 and TRBJ2-1, with TRBD2 identical over 7 bases. The CDR3 nucleotides read TGCGCCAGCAGCTTGGTCCCTAGCGGTTACAATGAGCAGTTCTTC. As protein: CASSLVPSGYNEQFF. The variable domain in full, completed from reference TRBV5-1 and TRBJ2-1, reads KAGVTQTPRYLIKTRGQQVTLSCSPISGHRSVSWYQQTPGQGLQFLFEYFSETQRNKGNFPGRFSGRQFSNSRSEMNVSTLELGDSALYLCASSLVPSGYNEQFFGPGTRLTVL.